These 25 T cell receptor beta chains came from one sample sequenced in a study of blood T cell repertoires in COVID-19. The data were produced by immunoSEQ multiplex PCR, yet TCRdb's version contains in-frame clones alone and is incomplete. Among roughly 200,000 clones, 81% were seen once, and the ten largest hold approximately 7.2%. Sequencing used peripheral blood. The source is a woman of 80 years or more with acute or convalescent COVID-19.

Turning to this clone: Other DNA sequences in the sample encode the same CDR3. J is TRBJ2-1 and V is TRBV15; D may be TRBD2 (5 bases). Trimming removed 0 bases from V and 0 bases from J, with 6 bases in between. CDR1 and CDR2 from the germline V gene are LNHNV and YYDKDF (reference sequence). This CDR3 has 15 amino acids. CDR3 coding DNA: TGTGCCACCAGCAGAGATGCGGGCTCCTACAATGAGCAGTTCTTC. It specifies CATSRDAGSYNEQFF.

CDR3: CASSPGQLDEQYF. The CDR3, as DNA: TGTGCCAGCAGCCCGGGACAATTGGACGAGCAGTACTTC. V and J are TRBV3-1 (or the pseudogene TRBV3-2) and TRBJ2-7, with a weak D call TRBD1 (6 bases). V was pared by 4 bases and J by 5 bases, with 12 bases between. The CDR3 totals 13 residues. The germline V gene encodes CDR1 LGHDT and CDR2 YNNKEL (reference sequence).

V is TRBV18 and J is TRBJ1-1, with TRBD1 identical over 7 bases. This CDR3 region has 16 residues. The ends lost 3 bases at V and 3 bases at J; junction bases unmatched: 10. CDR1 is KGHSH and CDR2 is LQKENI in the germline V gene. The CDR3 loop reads CASSPSARGMDTEAFF. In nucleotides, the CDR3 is TGTGCCAGCTCACCCTCCGCCAGGGGGATGGACACTGAAGCTTTCTTT.

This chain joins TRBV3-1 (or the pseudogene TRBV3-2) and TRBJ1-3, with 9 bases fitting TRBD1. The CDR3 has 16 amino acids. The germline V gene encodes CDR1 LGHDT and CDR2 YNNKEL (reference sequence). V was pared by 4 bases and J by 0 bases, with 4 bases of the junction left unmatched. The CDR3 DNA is TGTGCCAGCAGCCCAACAGGGGGCTCCTCTGGAAACACCATATATTTT. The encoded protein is CASSPTGGSSGNTIYF.

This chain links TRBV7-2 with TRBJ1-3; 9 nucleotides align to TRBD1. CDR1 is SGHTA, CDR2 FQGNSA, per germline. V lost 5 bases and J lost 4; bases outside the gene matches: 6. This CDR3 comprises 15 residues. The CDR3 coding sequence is TGTGCCAGCAGCCTAATGGGGACAGGGGGAAACACCATATATTTT. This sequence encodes CASSLMGTGGNTIYF.

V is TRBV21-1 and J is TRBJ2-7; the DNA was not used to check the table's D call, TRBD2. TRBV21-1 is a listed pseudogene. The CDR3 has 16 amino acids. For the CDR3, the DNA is TGTGCCAGCAGCAAAGTGCGGGAGCGGGGATACTACGAGCAGTACTTC. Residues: CASSKVRERGYYEQYF.

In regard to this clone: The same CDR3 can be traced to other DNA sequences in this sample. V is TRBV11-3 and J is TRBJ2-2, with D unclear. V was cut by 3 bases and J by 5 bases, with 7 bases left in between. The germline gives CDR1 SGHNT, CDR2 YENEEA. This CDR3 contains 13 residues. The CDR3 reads CASSFRGTGELFF. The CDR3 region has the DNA TGTGCCAGCAGCTTTAGAGGAACCGGGGAGCTGTTTTTT.

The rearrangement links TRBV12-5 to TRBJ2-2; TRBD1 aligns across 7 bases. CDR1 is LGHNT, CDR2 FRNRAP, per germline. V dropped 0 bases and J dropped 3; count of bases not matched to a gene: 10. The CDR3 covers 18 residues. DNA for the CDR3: TGTGCTAGTGGTTTGGTGGTAAACAGGGGTTGGGACACCGGGGAGCTGTTTTTT. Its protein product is CASGLVVNRGWDTGELFF.

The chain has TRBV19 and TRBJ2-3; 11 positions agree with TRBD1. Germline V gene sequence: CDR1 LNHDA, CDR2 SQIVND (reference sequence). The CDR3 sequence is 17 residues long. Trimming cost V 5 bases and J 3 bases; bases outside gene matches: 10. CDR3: CASSLFGQGALTDTQYF. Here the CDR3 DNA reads TGTGCCAGTAGTCTATTCGGACAGGGGGCTTTAACAGATACGCAGTATTTT. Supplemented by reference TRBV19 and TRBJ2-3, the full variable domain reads DGGITQSPKYLFRKEGQNVTLSCEQNLNHDAMYWYRQDPGQGLRLIYYSQIVNDFQKGDIAEGYSVSREKKESFPLTVTSAQKNPTAFYLCASSLFGQGALTDTQYFGPGTRLTVL.

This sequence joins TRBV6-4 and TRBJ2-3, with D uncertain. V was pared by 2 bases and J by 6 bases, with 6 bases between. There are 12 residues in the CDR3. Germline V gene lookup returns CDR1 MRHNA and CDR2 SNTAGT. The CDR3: CASSDGQDTQYF. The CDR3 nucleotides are TGTGCCAGCAGTGACGGTCAGGATACGCAGTATTTT.

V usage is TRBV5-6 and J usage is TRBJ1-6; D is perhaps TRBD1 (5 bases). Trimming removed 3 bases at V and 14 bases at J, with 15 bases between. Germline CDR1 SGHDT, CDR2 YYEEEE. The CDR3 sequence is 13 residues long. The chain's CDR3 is CASSSGGVNALHF. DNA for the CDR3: TGTGCCAGCAGCTCCGGGGGGGTCAATGCCCTCCACTTT.

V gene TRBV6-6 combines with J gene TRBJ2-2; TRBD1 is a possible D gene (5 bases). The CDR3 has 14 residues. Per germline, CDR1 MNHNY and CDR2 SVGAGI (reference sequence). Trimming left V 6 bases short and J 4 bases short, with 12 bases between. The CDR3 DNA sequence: TGTGCCAGCAGGAAGTATGACAGCACCGGGGAGCTGTTTTTT. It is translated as CASRKYDSTGELFF.

DNA of the CDR3: TGCAGCGTTGATAGAATCCCTGGGACAGGGGTGGAAGAGACCCAGTACTTC. Its translation is CSVDRIPGTGVEETQYF. The chain combines TRBV29-1 with TRBJ2-5; 10 bases line up with TRBD1. V shed 3 bases and J 3 bases; nucleotides not matched to a gene: 13. Germline V gene lookup returns CDR1 SQVTM and CDR2 ANQGSEA. The CDR3 has 17 residues.

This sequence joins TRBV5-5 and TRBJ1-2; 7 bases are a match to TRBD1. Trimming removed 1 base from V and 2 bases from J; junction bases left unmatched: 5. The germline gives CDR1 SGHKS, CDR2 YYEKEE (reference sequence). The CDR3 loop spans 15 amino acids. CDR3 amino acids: CASSLSLTGNYGYTF. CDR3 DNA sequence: TGTGCCAGCAGCTTGTCCCTGACAGGGAACTATGGCTACACCTTC.

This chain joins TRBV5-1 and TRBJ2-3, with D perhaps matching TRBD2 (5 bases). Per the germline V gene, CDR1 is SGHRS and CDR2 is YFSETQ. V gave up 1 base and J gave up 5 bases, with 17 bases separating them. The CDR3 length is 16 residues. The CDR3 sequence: CASSLSDSLTLDTQYF. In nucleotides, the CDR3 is TGCGCCAGCAGCTTGTCGGACTCCCTCACCCTAGATACGCAGTATTTT.

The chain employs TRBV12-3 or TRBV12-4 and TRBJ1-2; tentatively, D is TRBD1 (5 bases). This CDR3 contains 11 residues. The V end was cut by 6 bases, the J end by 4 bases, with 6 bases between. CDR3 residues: CASSGGYGYTF. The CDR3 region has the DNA TGTGCCAGCAGCGGGGGCTATGGCTACACCTTC.

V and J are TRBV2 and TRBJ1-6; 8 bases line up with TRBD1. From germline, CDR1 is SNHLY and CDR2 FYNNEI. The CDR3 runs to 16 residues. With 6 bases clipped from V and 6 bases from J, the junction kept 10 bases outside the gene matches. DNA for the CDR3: TGTGCCAGCAGGGTCCGAGACAGGGGACGTAATTCACCCCTCCACTTT. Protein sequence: CASRVRDRGRNSPLHF.

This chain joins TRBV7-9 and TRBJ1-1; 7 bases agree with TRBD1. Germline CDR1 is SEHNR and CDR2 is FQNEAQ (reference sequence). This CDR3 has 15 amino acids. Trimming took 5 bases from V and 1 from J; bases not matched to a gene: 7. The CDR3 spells CASSLDRPWNTEAFF. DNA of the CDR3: TGTGCCAGCAGCCTGGACAGGCCCTGGAACACTGAAGCTTTCTTT.

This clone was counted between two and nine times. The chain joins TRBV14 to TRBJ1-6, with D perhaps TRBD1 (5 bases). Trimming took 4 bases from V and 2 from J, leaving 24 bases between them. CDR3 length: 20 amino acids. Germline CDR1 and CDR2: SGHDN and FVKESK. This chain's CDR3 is CASSPPGDPSRNPYNSPLHF. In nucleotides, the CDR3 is TGTGCCAGCAGCCCGCCGGGGGACCCTTCGCGGAACCCCTATAATTCACCCCTCCACTTT. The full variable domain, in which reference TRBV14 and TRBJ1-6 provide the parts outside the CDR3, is EAGVTQFPSHSVIEKGQTVTLRCDPISGHDNLYWYRRVMGKEIKFLLHFVKESKQDESGMPNNRFLAERTGGTYSTLKVQPAELEDSGVYFCASSPPGDPSRNPYNSPLHFGNGTRLTVT.

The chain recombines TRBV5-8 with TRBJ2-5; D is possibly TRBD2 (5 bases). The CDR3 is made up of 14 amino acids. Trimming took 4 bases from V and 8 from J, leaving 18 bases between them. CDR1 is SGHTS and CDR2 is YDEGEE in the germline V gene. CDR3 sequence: CASSLGLGEVTQYF. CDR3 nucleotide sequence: TGTGCCAGCAGCCTAGGACTGGGTGAGGTAACCCAGTACTTC. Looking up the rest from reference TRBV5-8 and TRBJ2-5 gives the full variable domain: EAGVTQSPTHLIKTRGQQATLRCSPISGHTSVYWYQQALGLGLQFLLWYDEGEERNRGNFPPRFSGRQFPNYSSELNVNALELEDSALYLCASSLGLGEVTQYFGPGTRLLVL.

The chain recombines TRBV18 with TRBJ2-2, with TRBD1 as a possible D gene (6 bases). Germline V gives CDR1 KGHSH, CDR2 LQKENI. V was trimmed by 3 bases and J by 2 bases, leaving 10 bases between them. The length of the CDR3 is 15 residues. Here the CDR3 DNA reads TGTGCCAGCTCACCTTCAGGGGCAAACACCGGGGAGCTGTTTTTT. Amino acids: CASSPSGANTGELFF.

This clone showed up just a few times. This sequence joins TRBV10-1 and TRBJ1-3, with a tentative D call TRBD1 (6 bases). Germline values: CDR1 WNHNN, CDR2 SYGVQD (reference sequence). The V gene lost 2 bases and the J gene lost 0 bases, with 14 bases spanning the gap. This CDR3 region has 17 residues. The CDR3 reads CASSEGETGNSGNTIYF. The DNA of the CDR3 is TGCGCCAGCAGTGAGGGGGAGACAGGTAACTCTGGAAACACCATATATTTT.

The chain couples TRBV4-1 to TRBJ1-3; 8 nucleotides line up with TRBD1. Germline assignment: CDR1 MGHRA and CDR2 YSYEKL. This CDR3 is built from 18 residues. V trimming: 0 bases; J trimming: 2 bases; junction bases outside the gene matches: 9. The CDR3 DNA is TGCGCCAGCAGCCAAGATTTAGGGGTCAGGGGGCCTGGAAACACCATATATTTT. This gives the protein CASSQDLGVRGPGNTIYF.

CDR3 DNA: TGTGCCAGCAGTGAAGCTAGGACACACAATCAGCCCCAGCATTTT. The encoded protein is CASSEARTHNQPQHF. This rearrangement joins TRBV2 to TRBJ1-5; D is possibly TRBD1 (5 bases). Trimming cost V 0 bases and J 3 bases, with 9 bases left between them. The CDR3 extends over 15 amino acids. The germline V gene encodes CDR1 SNHLY and CDR2 FYNNEI.

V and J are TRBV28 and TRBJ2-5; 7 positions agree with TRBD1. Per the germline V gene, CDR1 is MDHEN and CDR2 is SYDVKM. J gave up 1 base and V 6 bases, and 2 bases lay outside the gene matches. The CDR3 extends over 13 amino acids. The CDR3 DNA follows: TGTGCCAGCAGGACAGGGACCCAAGAGACCCAGTACTTC. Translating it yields CASRTGTQETQYF. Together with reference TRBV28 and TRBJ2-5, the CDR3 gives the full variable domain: DVKVTQSSRYLVKRTGEKVFLECVQDMDHENMFWYRQDPGLGLRLIYFSYDVKMKEKGDIPEGYSVSREKKERFSLILESASTNQTSMYLCASRTGTQETQYFGPGTRLLVL.